A single T cell receptor beta chain is shown here with its context. The antigen is not known. There are 13 residues in the CDR3. V shed 3 bases and J 6 bases; nucleotides not matched to a gene: 2. Germline-derived CDR1 and CDR2 are KGHSH and LQKENI. These data are taken from a study of monozygotic twins with cystic fibrosis. Study as a whole: Libraries were built from roughly 2.8 micrograms of fragmented DNA using around 15 PCR cycles.

Profiling relied on immunoSEQ multiplex PCR, and the TCRdb table lists in-frame clones only, not all of them. The sample has 25,000 or so clones; about nine tenths are singletons. Regarding the study as a whole: Unrelated CF individuals shared fewer identical clonotypes than monozygotic CF twins.

This TCR came from a girl aged 2-10 years with cystic fibrosis. The chain joins TRBV18 to TRBJ2-1, with 7 bases aligning to TRBD1. Sequencing input: blood. CDR3 nucleotides: TGTGCCAGCTCACCGAGGACAGGCAATGAGCAGTTCTTC. It is translated as CASSPRTGNEQFF.